This T cell receptor (beta chain) was profiled in a study of identical twins. On this clonotype: Its specificity is unknown.

A universal primer site was incorporated via template switching, and the cDNA contained unique molecular identifiers. TCRdb passed the 5' RACE reads through MiXCR, listing each CDR3 protein once. Among about 240,000 distinct CDR3 sequences, roughly a tenth were seen once, and the ten largest hold 9% to 10%. There were only healthy Caucasians among the donors. CDR3 length: 14 amino acids. With 6 bases clipped from V and 9 bases from J, the junction kept 9 bases outside the gene matches. Germline assignment: CDR1 MNHNS and CDR2 SASEGT. General study results and limits: Twins shared out-of-frame alpha sequences with excess low generation probability. For cord blood, abundant beta clonotypes had fewer insertions, unlike memory repertoires, which showed none.

The sequenced sample was memory T cells sorted from blood. This chain joins TRBV6-1 and TRBJ2-2; 8 positions match TRBD2. The TCR comes from a man in his fifties or sixties in good health. CDR3 bases: TGTGCCAGCAGCCTAATAGCGGGGACCAGGGAGCTGTTTTTT. Translated: CASSLIAGTRELFF.